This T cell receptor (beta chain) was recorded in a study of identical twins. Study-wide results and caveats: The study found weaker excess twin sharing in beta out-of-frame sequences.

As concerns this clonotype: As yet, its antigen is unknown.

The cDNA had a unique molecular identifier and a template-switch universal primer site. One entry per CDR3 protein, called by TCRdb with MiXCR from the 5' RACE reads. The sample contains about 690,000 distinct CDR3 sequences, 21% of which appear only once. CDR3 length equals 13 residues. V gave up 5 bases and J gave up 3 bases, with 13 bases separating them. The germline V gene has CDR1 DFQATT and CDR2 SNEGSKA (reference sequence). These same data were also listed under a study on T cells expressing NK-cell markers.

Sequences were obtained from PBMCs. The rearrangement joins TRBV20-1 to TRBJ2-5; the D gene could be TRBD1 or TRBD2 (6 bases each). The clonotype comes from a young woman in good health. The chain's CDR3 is CSAPRGQEETQYF. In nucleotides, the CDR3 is TGCAGTGCTCCCCGGGGGCAAGAAGAGACCCAGTACTTC.